These T cell receptor beta chains were read from a single sample in a study of blood T cell repertoires in COVID-19. The method was immunoSEQ multiplex PCR; TCRdb's version includes in-frame clones alone and lacks a portion of them. The profile shows under 250,000 clones, 80% to 85% of them singletons. Sequencing was carried out using peripheral blood. The receptor set was obtained from a man aged 50-60 years with active or convalescent COVID-19. The CDR3 runs from the conserved cysteine through the conserved F or W. Each record gives: J gene, D gene, V gene, clone size, CDR3 protein, CDR3 DNA. D genes are given only for firm matches. Size values are once, few and many counts, or a class for expanded clones, and some rows have none.

TRBJ2-1 | . | TRBV24-1 | . | CATSDTGTDNEQFF | TGTGCCACCAGTGATACAGGGACCGATAATGAGCAGTTCTTC
TRBJ2-7 | . | TRBV4-2 | . | CASSQYDRYEQYF | TGTGCCAGCAGCCAATATGACAGGTACGAGCAGTACTTC
TRBJ2-5 | TRBD1 | TRBV5-1 | . | CASSTGTGVVTQYF | TGCGCCAGCAGCACCGGGACAGGGGTAGTGACCCAGTACTTC
TRBJ2-7 | TRBD1 | TRBV6-6 | . | CASSSSGQGAREQYF | TGTGCCAGCAGTTCCTCCGGACAGGGGGCACGCGAGCAGTACTTC
TRBJ1-1 | . | TRBV4-1 | . | CASSQGGGGTEAFF | TGCGCCAGCAGCCAAGGCGGAGGAGGCACTGAAGCTTTCTTT
TRBJ1-2 | . | TRBV6-1 | . | CASSEINRDYGYTF | TGTGCCAGCAGTGAAATTAACCGAGACTATGGCTACACCTTC
TRBJ1-1 | TRBD1 | TRBV30 | once | CAWSIGQAVTEAFF | TGTGCCTGGAGTATTGGACAGGCGGTCACTGAAGCTTTCTTT
TRBJ1-6 | . | TRBV27 | . | CASSRESSSYNSPLHF | TGTGCCAGCAGTCGTGAGTCGAGCTCCTATAATTCACCCCTCCACTTT
TRBJ2-1 | . | TRBV7-8 | . | CASSPRGPTYNEQFF | TGTGCCAGCAGCCCGCGGGGGCCAACCTACAATGAGCAGTTCTTC
TRBJ1-2 | . | TRBV10-3 | . | CAISESSEGRNLGYTF | TGTGCCATCAGTGAGTCGTCTGAGGGCAGAAATCTTGGCTACACCTTC
TRBJ2-4 | . | TRBV19 | . | CASSIWGDRLAKNIQYF | TGTGCCAGTAGTATATGGGGGGACAGACTAGCCAAAAACATTCAGTACTTC
TRBJ2-7 | . | TRBV5-6 | . | CASSPEGLYEQYF | TGTGCCAGCAGCCCGGAGGGGCTCTACGAGCAGTACTTC
TRBJ2-7 | TRBD2 | TRBV7-2 | . | CASSLGREGEQYF | TGTGCCAGCAGCTTAGGCAGGGAGGGCGAGCAGTACTTC
TRBJ1-2 | . | TRBV6-5 | . | CASSSLRQGYYGYTF | TGTGCCAGCAGTTCCCTCCGGCAGGGATACTATGGCTACACCTTC
TRBJ1-4 | . | TRBV6-5 | . | CASSYSNPATNEKLFF | TGTGCCAGCAGTTACTCGAATCCAGCAACTAATGAAAAACTGTTTTTT
TRBJ2-7 | TRBD1 | TRBV4-2 | . | CASSPDRVHEQYF | TGTGCCAGCAGCCCGGACAGGGTCCACGAGCAGTACTTC
TRBJ1-2 | . | TRBV7-2 | . | CASSPGTSYGYTF | TGTGCCAGCAGCCCCGGGACAAGCTATGGCTACACCTTC
TRBJ1-3 | . | TRBV29-1 | . | CSFLDGGNTIYF | TGCAGCTTCCTAGACGGTGGAAACACCATATATTTT
TRBJ2-7 | TRBD1 | TRBV28 | . | CASRVQGSYEQYF | TGTGCCAGCAGGGTACAGGGGTCCTACGAGCAGTACTTC
TRBJ1-2 | . | TRBV14 | . | CASSQDRGRVDGYTF | TGTGCCAGCAGCCAAGACCGCGGCAGGGTTGATGGCTACACCTTC
TRBJ2-7 | TRBD1 | TRBV12-3/TRBV12-4 | . | CASSVQGYEQYF | TGTGCCAGCAGCGTACAGGGGTACGAGCAGTACTTC
TRBJ1-5 | TRBD1 | TRBV5-6 | . | CASSLRDRNQPQHF | TGTGCCAGCAGCCTCCGGGACAGAAATCAGCCCCAGCATTTT
TRBJ1-1 | . | TRBV4-3 | . | CASSQDFQGTEAFF | TGCGCCAGCAGCCAAGATTTTCAGGGCACTGAAGCTTTCTTT
TRBJ1-6 | . | TRBV30 | . | CAWRRGMENSPLHF | TGTGCCTGGAGACGGGGGATGGAAAATTCACCCCTCCACTTT
TRBJ1-1 | . | TRBV30 | . | CAWSGGDNFEAFF | TGTGCCTGGAGTGGAGGGGACAACTTTGAAGCTTTCTTT
TRBJ1-1 | TRBD1 | TRBV7-3 | once | CASSFGGQGKAFF | TGTGCCAGCAGCTTCGGGGGACAGGGGAAAGCTTTCTTT
TRBJ2-7 | . | TRBV9 | . | CASSVFRDGDEQYF | TGTGCCAGCAGCGTCTTCAGGGATGGCGACGAGCAGTACTTC
TRBJ2-4 | . | TRBV28 | . | CASSALDFPKNIQYF | TGTGCCAGCAGTGCCTTAGACTTTCCCAAAAACATTCAGTACTTC
TRBJ1-5 | . | TRBV6-2/TRBV6-3 | . | CASSYGRGQGQPQHF | TGTGCCAGCAGTTACGGCAGGGGTCAGGGACAGCCCCAGCATTTT
TRBJ2-1 | TRBD2 | TRBV13 | . | CASSFRGTSGYNEQFF | TGTGCCAGCAGCTTTCGGGGGACTAGCGGGTACAATGAGCAGTTCTTC
TRBJ2-7 | TRBD2 | TRBV28 | . | CASRPAGLTYEQYF | TGTGCCAGCAGACCAGCGGGACTGACCTACGAGCAGTACTTC
TRBJ2-2 | . | TRBV27 | . | CASSYGEGELFF | TGTGCCAGCAGTTATGGGGAGGGGGAGCTGTTTTTT
TRBJ1-3 | . | TRBV5-8 | . | CASSTGESGNTIYF | TGTGCCAGCAGCACCGGGGAGAGCGGAAACACCATATATTTT
TRBJ1-1 | . | TRBV15 | . | CATSRGPRVLTEAFF | TGTGCCACCAGCAGAGGCCCCCGAGTATTGACTGAAGCTTTCTTT
TRBJ1-1 | . | TRBV6-5 | . | CASSPGGTEAFF | TGTGCCAGCAGCCCGGGAGGCACTGAAGCTTTCTTT
TRBJ1-5 | . | TRBV27 | . | CASSSSWFSSNQPQHF | TGTGCCAGCAGCTCGAGCTGGTTTTCTAGCAATCAGCCCCAGCATTTT
TRBJ2-7 | TRBD1 | TRBV7-2 | . | CASTSLTGQGVYEQYF | TGTGCCAGCACCTCTTTAACCGGACAGGGGGTTTACGAGCAGTACTTC
TRBJ1-6 | . | TRBV21-1 | few | CASSKSESSYNSPLHF | TGTGCCAGCAGCAAATCTGAGAGCTCCTATAATTCACCCCTCCACTTT
TRBJ2-3 | TRBD1 | TRBV15 | . | CATSRDTGGADTQYF | TGTGCCACCAGCAGAGATACAGGGGGCGCAGATACGCAGTATTTT
TRBJ2-6 | TRBD1 | TRBV23-1 | . | CASSQSNVQGAVGANVLTF | TGCGCCAGCAGTCAATCTAATGTACAGGGGGCGGTCGGGGCCAACGTCCTGACTTTC
TRBJ2-5 | . | TRBV5-1 | . | CASSEWPTGNQQETQYF | TGCGCCAGCAGCGAATGGCCTACAGGGAACCAACAAGAGACCCAGTACTTC
TRBJ1-4 | . | TRBV19 | . | CASSRREATNEKLFF | TGTGCCAGTAGTAGGCGGGAAGCAACTAATGAAAAACTGTTTTTT
TRBJ1-3 | . | TRBV6-1 | . | CASSEGRWGGDFGNTIYF | TGTGCCAGCAGTGAAGGAAGGTGGGGGGGGGATTTCGGAAACACCATATATTTT
TRBJ1-2 | . | TRBV6-5 | . | CASSRVMTGYGYTF | TGTGCCAGCAGCCGAGTAATGACGGGCTATGGCTACACCTTC
TRBJ1-1 | . | TRBV11-2 | . | CASSLGLQGNTEAFF | TGTGCCAGCAGCTTAGGCCTGCAGGGGAACACTGAAGCTTTCTTT
TRBJ1-1 | TRBD1 | TRBV5-1 | . | CASSLKGQGLNTEAFF | TGCGCCAGCAGCTTGAAGGGACAGGGGTTGAACACTGAAGCTTTCTTT
TRBJ1-1 | . | TRBV5-1 | . | CASSLAGEGTEAFF | TGCGCCAGCAGCTTGGCGGGGGAGGGCACTGAAGCTTTCTTT
TRBJ1-5 | . | TRBV24-1 | . | CATSDLLAGPGNQPQHF | TGTGCCACCAGTGATTTGTTAGCGGGGCCTGGCAATCAGCCCCAGCATTTT
TRBJ2-3 | TRBD2 | TRBV27 | . | CASSSGDYLTDTQYF | TGTGCCAGCAGTTCGGGGGACTACCTCACAGATACGCAGTATTTT
TRBJ2-7 | TRBD2 | TRBV5-1 | . | CASSGVLGGGLGEQYF | TGCGCCAGCAGCGGCGTGTTGGGCGGGGGACTGGGCGAGCAGTACTTC
TRBJ2-7 | . | TRBV11-2 | . | CASSTVSGKFVHEQYF | TGTGCCAGCAGCACCGTTTCAGGGAAATTCGTTCACGAGCAGTACTTC
TRBJ1-1 | . | TRBV5-1 | . | CASSLVDSPTGTEAFF | TGCGCCAGCAGCTTGGTTGACAGCCCCACCGGCACTGAAGCTTTCTTT
TRBJ2-2 | . | TRBV6-5 | . | CASRIGNANTGELFF | TGTGCCAGCAGAATCGGTAACGCGAACACCGGGGAGCTGTTTTTT
TRBJ2-3 | TRBD2 | TRBV2 | . | CASSEFGSGAGDTQYF | TGTGCCAGCAGTGAATTTGGTAGCGGGGCTGGGGATACGCAGTATTTT
TRBJ2-1 | . | TRBV7-2 | . | CASSAGLFNGQFF | TGTGCCAGCAGCGCTGGACTCTTCAATGGGCAGTTCTTC
TRBJ1-2 | TRBD1 | TRBV7-8 | once | CASSLRTGANYGYTF | TGTGCCAGCAGCCTACGGACAGGGGCTAACTATGGCTACACCTTC
TRBJ1-2 | TRBD1 | TRBV12-3/TRBV12-4 | few | CASSSRGRTGYTF | TGTGCCAGCAGTTCCAGGGGGCGCACTGGCTACACCTTC
TRBJ1-1 | TRBD1 | TRBV30 | . | CAWKPPTGVPSPNTEAFF | TGTGCCTGGAAACCACCGACAGGGGTCCCTAGTCCGAACACTGAAGCTTTCTTT
TRBJ2-1 | . | TRBV7-3 | once | CASSLNLGGRNEQFF | TGTGCCAGCAGCTTAAATCTAGGGGGTCGGAATGAGCAGTTCTTC